Listed below are T cell receptor beta chains from one sample, sequenced in a study of lymphopenia after photon versus proton radiotherapy. Assay: immunoSEQ multiplex PCR; the TCRdb copy retains only in-frame clones and omits some. The data contain 20,000 to 25,000 clones, more than 80% of them singletons. Sequenced material: peripheral blood, taken from a patient treated with photon-based radiotherapy. The receptors were sampled from a man in his forties with gastric cancer. CDR3s include the opening cysteine and the closing phenylalanine or tryptophan. A D gene is named only where the DNA matches it firmly. Not all rows give a size; the values are once, few, many and, for expanded clones, a class.

TRBV5-5,.,TRBD2,TRBJ2-7,CASSPGTSGRHEQYF,TGTGCCAGCAGCCCCGGGACTAGCGGGAGGCACGAGCAGTACTTC
TRBV11-2,medium-sized,TRBD1,TRBJ1-2,CASSDRGPYGYTF,TGTGCCAGCAGCGACAGGGGGCCCTATGGCTACACCTTC
TRBV2,.,.,TRBJ1-4,CASRRAAATNEKLFF,TGTGCCAGCAGGAGGGCCGCAGCAACTAATGAAAAACTGTTTTTT
TRBV7-2,.,TRBD1,TRBJ1-2,CASSLAGTGEDYGYTF,TGTGCCAGCAGCTTAGCGGGGACAGGGGAGGACTATGGCTACACCTTC
TRBV9,.,TRBD2,TRBJ2-3,CASSVGLAGGTSTDTQYF,TGTGCCAGCAGCGTAGGACTAGCGGGGGGGACTAGCACAGATACGCAGTATTTT
TRBV4-1,few,.,TRBJ2-1,CASSQVDMGVSYNEQFF,TGCGCCAGCAGCCAAGTAGATATGGGCGTCTCCTACAATGAGCAGTTCTTC
TRBV5-1,few,.,TRBJ1-3,CASSLGQPSGNTIYF,TGCGCCAGCAGCTTGGGACAGCCCTCTGGAAACACCATATATTTT
TRBV5-5,once,TRBD1,TRBJ2-7,CASSLSRGLTEQYF,TGTGCCAGCAGCTTGTCCAGGGGGCTAACGGAGCAGTACTTC
TRBV5-4,.,.,TRBJ2-3,CASSLTGTDTQYF,TGTGCCAGCAGCTTGACAGGAACAGATACGCAGTATTTT
TRBV10-3,.,.,TRBJ2-3,CAITDPQGQTSTDTQYF,TGTGCCATCACCGATCCACAAGGACAGACTAGCACAGATACGCAGTATTTT
TRBV6-6,.,.,TRBJ2-7,CASSYSSRFWEQYF,TGTGCCAGCAGTTACTCATCCAGGTTCTGGGAGCAGTACTTC
TRBV28,.,TRBD2,TRBJ2-1,CASSSGASSSYNEQFF,TGTGCCAGCAGTAGCGGGGCATCGAGCTCCTACAATGAGCAGTTCTTC
TRBV19,once,TRBD1,TRBJ1-5,CASSIDRTGLSRQPQHF,TGTGCCAGTAGTATAGATAGGACAGGGTTATCGAGGCAGCCCCAGCATTTT
TRBV11-1,.,TRBD1,TRBJ2-1,CASSLGQGDYNEQFF,TGTGCCAGCAGCTTGGGACAGGGGGACTACAATGAGCAGTTCTTC
TRBV5-1,.,TRBD1,TRBJ1-1,CASSFQGASAFF,TGCGCCAGCAGCTTCCAGGGGGCTTCAGCTTTCTTT
TRBV27,.,.,TRBJ2-2,CATNGDTGELFF,TGTGCCACGAACGGAGACACCGGGGAGCTGTTTTTT
TRBV7-2,.,.,TRBJ2-7,CASSYITGEQYF,TGTGCCAGCAGCTACATTACAGGGGAGCAGTACTTC
TRBV18,.,.,TRBJ1-2,CASSPTGLDGYTF,TGTGCCAGCTCACCAACAGGGTTGGATGGCTACACCTTC
TRBV9,.,.,TRBJ1-4,CASSVGTGEKLFF,TGTGCCAGCAGCGTCGGGACGGGAGAAAAACTGTTTTTT
TRBV18,.,TRBD1,TRBJ1-6,CASSPGSPIGQGNSPLHF,TGTGCCAGCTCACCAGGGTCCCCAATCGGACAGGGCAATTCACCCCTCCACTTT
TRBV6-6,.,.,TRBJ2-7,CASSYSGSTGGEQYF,TGTGCCAGCAGTTACTCGGGCTCGACCGGGGGAGAGCAGTACTTC
TRBV2,.,.,TRBJ2-7,CASSPGDSYEQYF,TGTGCCAGCAGTCCCGGGGACTCCTACGAGCAGTACTTC